A single sample is the source of the 14 T cell receptor beta chains below, sequenced in a study of control samples from healthy donors and cancer patients. Generated by immunoSEQ multiplex PCR, the TCRdb table keeps only in-frame clones and is missing some. Found here are 130,000 or so clones, approximately 90% of them singletons; the top ten hold about 3.4%. Source material: blood. These receptor sequences come from a man in his fifties or sixties in good health.

The table lists this clone with a few counts. The chain joins TRBV19 to TRBJ1-5; D is perhaps TRBD1 (6 bases). CDR1 LNHDA and CDR2 SQIVND come from the germline V gene (reference sequence). The V end lost 7 bases, the J end lost 2 bases, and 21 bases lay between the germline ends. The CDR3 sequence is 17 residues long. This CDR3 is CASTDSRVRGGNQPQHF. Written as DNA, the CDR3 is TGTGCCAGTACCGACTCAAGGGTCAGGGGCGGCAATCAGCCCCAGCATTTT. Filled out from reference TRBV19 and TRBJ1-5, the complete variable domain reads DGGITQSPKYLFRKEGQNVTLSCEQNLNHDAMYWYRQDPGQGLRLIYYSQIVNDFQKGDIAEGYSVSREKKESFPLTVTSAQKNPTAFYLCASTDSRVRGGNQPQHFGDGTRLSIL.

The chain recombines TRBV24-1 with TRBJ1-1, with 8 bases identical to TRBD1. CDR1 KGHDR and CDR2 SFDVKD come from the germline V gene. The V segment lost 5 bases and the J segment 5 bases; nucleotides outside the gene matches: 3. The CDR3 has 13 residues. The CDR3 DNA reads TGTGCCACCAGTGCAGGGGGCGGGACTGAAGCTTTCTTT. Amino acids: CATSAGGGTEAFF.

The chain recombines TRBV19 with TRBJ2-7, with 7 positions matching TRBD2. Germline V gives CDR1 LNHDA, CDR2 SQIVND (reference sequence). The CDR3 spans 14 residues. After removal of 3 bases from V and 5 bases from J, the junction contained 7 bases not matched to a gene. The CDR3 loop reads CASSIWEGNNEQYF. CDR3 sequence (DNA): TGTGCCAGTAGTATTTGGGAGGGCAACAACGAGCAGTACTTC. The complete variable domain, with remaining parts taken from reference TRBV19 and TRBJ2-7, reads DGGITQSPKYLFRKEGQNVTLSCEQNLNHDAMYWYRQDPGQGLRLIYYSQIVNDFQKGDIAEGYSVSREKKESFPLTVTSAQKNPTAFYLCASSIWEGNNEQYFGPGTRLTVT.

The chain couples TRBV5-1 to TRBJ1-1; 8 bases are a match to TRBD1. Trimming cost V 4 bases and J 0 bases; bases outside gene matches: 2. Germline V gene sequence: CDR1 SGHRS, CDR2 YFSETQ. The CDR3 totals 14 residues. The CDR3 is CASSRTGMNTEAFF. CDR3 nucleotide sequence: TGCGCCAGCAGCCGGACAGGGATGAACACTGAAGCTTTCTTT.

To note about this clone: The same CDR3 also results from other DNA sequences found in this sample. The chain uses TRBV9 and TRBJ1-1; D gene ambiguous. Germline V lookup: CDR1 SGDLS, CDR2 YYNGEE. This CDR3 comprises 13 residues. Trimming cost V 0 bases and J 4 bases, with 7 bases left between them. The chain's CDR3 is CASSVGGRTEAFF. In nucleotides, the CDR3 is TGTGCCAGCAGCGTAGGGGGTCGCACTGAAGCTTTCTTT.

The chain carries TRBV4-1 and TRBJ2-7, with TRBD1 identical over 8 bases. The CDR3 is 16 amino acids. From germline, CDR1 is MGHRA and CDR2 YSYEKL. V lost 1 base, J lost 4 bases, and 9 bases stayed unmatched. The CDR3 sequence is CASSQVRQGTLYEQYF. The CDR3 DNA follows: TGCGCCAGCAGCCAAGTAAGACAGGGGACCCTGTACGAGCAGTACTTC.

The chain employs TRBV18 and TRBJ2-7, with TRBD1 identical over 8 bases. CDR3 size: 13 residues. J lost 4 bases, V lost 8 bases, and 7 bases had no gene match. Germline V gives CDR1 KGHSH, CDR2 LQKENI. The CDR3 sequence is CASMRQGTYEQYF. As DNA, the CDR3 is TGTGCCAGCATGAGACAGGGGACTTACGAGCAGTACTTC.

V is TRBV11-3 and J is TRBJ1-1, with D possibly being TRBD1 (5 bases). The CDR3 loop spans 14 amino acids. Germline CDR1 reads SGHNT; CDR2 reads YENEEA. V was clipped by 6 bases and J by 1 base, with 12 bases between them. The CDR3 nucleotides are TGTGCCAGCAGTCGTTACAGGACGAACACTGAAGCTTTCTTT. It yields the protein CASSRYRTNTEAFF.

The chain recombines TRBV5-1 with TRBJ2-1; 11 nucleotides line up with TRBD2. The trim removed 0 bases at V and 8 bases at J, leaving 7 bases unmatched. Germline CDR1 reads SGHRS; CDR2 reads YFSETQ. The CDR3 covers 16 residues. This CDR3 reads CASSLAWLAGGYEQFF. In DNA form, the CDR3 reads TGCGCCAGCAGCTTGGCCTGGCTAGCGGGGGGATATGAGCAGTTCTTC.

This chain joins TRBV2 and TRBJ1-2; D gene uncertain. V lost 2 bases to trimming and J lost 4 bases, with 17 bases between them. The CDR3 consists of 16 residues. Germline CDR1 is SNHLY and CDR2 is FYNNEI. In DNA, the CDR3 is TGTGCCAGCAGTGAATCCTTCTATGGCAGAAGCTATGGCTACACCTTC. It encodes CASSESFYGRSYGYTF.

The genes are TRBV4-1 and TRBJ1-5, with 7 bases lining up with TRBD1. Trimming cost V 5 bases and J 6 bases; bases outside gene matches: 13. The length of the CDR3 is 16 residues. Germline CDR1 MGHRA, CDR2 YSYEKL. The CDR3 DNA sequence: TGCGCCAGCAGCAAAACCCGACAGGGCGAAGGTCAGCCCCAGCATTTT. Its protein is CASSKTRQGEGQPQHF.

This sequence joins TRBV9 and TRBJ2-1, with D uncertain. V shed 3 bases and J shed 4 bases, with 14 bases lying between them. Per germline, CDR1 SGDLS and CDR2 YYNGEE. This CDR3 is 15 amino acids long. The CDR3 region is CASSATNYEYNEQFF. CDR3 in DNA: TGTGCCAGCAGCGCCACAAACTACGAATACAATGAGCAGTTCTTC.

V gene TRBV14 combines with J gene TRBJ1-6; a weak D match, TRBD1 (5 bases). This CDR3 comprises 15 residues. Deletions cut 0 bases from V and 8 bases from J, with 11 bases between. CDR1 SGHDN and CDR2 FVKESK come from the germline V gene. CDR3 sequence reads: CASSQEFGAYSPLHF. In DNA, the CDR3 is TGTGCCAGCAGCCAAGAATTCGGGGCGTATTCACCCCTCCACTTT.

This chain joins TRBV5-6 and TRBJ1-2; perhaps TRBD1 as D (5 bases). The CDR3 loop spans 13 amino acids. Germline V gene data show CDR1 as SGHDT and CDR2 as YYEEEE. V was cut by 2 bases and J by 7 bases, with 12 bases left in between. The CDR3 coding sequence is TGTGCCAGCAGCTTCGGGACGAACCCTGGCTACACCTTC. Translated, it gives CASSFGTNPGYTF.